These T cell receptor beta chains were read from a single sample in a study of cytomegalovirus exposure and HLA in healthy donors. Repertoires were generated with immunoSEQ multiplex PCR, while TCRdb's copy carries only in-frame clones and drops some. The sample includes some 110,000 clones, over 60% of them seen just once. Sequencing used PBMCs. The receptors derive from a woman aged 25 to 39 in good health and CMV-seronegative. CDR3s include the opening cysteine and the closing phenylalanine or tryptophan. Each record gives: V gene, J gene, CDR3 protein.

TRBV2	TRBJ2-7	CASSVSGPTGQYF
TRBV2	TRBJ1-2	CASSEQGYGYGYTF
TRBV7-2	TRBJ2-1	CASSWTSSLYNEQFF
TRBV5-6	TRBJ1-4	CASSRGTGGLNEKLFF
TRBV10-3	TRBJ2-5	CATGRDPYQETQYF
TRBV9	TRBJ2-3	CASSVAPGLGTDTQYF
TRBV7-6	TRBJ1-1	CASSLGQGATNTEAFF
TRBV19	TRBJ1-1	CASSSPQASRTEAFF
TRBV10-3	TRBJ2-6	CAISGPRAGGGGANVLTF
TRBV2	TRBJ2-7	CATPGLAGDLEQYF
TRBV5-1	TRBJ2-7	CASSFDRASYEQYF
TRBV10-3	TRBJ2-3	CAIKHGLSTDTQYF
TRBV18	TRBJ1-5	CASSPSTQGIASPQHF
TRBV19	TRBJ2-3	CATEDRGHDPQYF
TRBV6-5	TRBJ2-3	CASSYFEGGDTQYF
TRBV2	TRBJ1-4	CASREGKATNEKLFF
TRBV9	TRBJ1-4	CASSDRIGTGNEKLFF
TRBV5-5	TRBJ2-3	CASSLNGRATDTQYF
TRBV2	TRBJ2-1	CASLGLAGGEQFF
TRBV28	TRBJ2-2	CASSFSFVWGGWNTGELFF
TRBV15	TRBJ2-1	CATSRVAPRQGGYNEQFF
TRBV5-1	TRBJ2-2	CASSLRQGGGELFF
TRBV2	TRBJ1-2	CASSEYGNYGYTF
TRBV5-6	TRBJ1-2	CASSGTGYGYTF
TRBV6-5	TRBJ2-1	CASSYQAGEYNEQFF
TRBV9	TRBJ2-7	CASSPASGYEQYF
TRBV10-3	TRBJ2-1	CAISESAGRGRAASHNEQFF
TRBV28	TRBJ2-5	CAGSGRGGETQYF